This TCR beta chain was identified during a study of shared clonotypes between healthy human individuals. This table comes from immunoSEQ multiplex PCR, and its TCRdb copy is limited to in-frame clones, with some not included. Among about 980,000 clones listed, 70% to 85% were seen once. CDR1 is MNHEY and CDR2 is SMNVEV in the germline V gene (reference sequence). The junction had 8 bases not matched to a gene; V was cut back by 5 bases and J by 1 base. The CDR3 extends over 17 amino acids. General study points: Expectations were that clonotype sharing among donors would be affected by sequencing depth.

Nashville, Tennessee was home to all donors, who were Caucasian adults. This clone showed up just once. The antigen is unknown. This clonotype was sampled from a man aged 18 to 29 in good health. The J gene is TRBJ2-3, the V gene TRBV27; 11 nucleotides agree with TRBD2. The specimen sequenced was memory CD4+ T cells sorted from blood. Noted subset: CD45RA-negative fraction. Written as DNA, the CDR3 is TGTGCCAGCAGTAAACGACTAGCGGGAACTGGCACAGATACGCAGTATTTT. Its translation: CASSKRLAGTGTDTQYF.